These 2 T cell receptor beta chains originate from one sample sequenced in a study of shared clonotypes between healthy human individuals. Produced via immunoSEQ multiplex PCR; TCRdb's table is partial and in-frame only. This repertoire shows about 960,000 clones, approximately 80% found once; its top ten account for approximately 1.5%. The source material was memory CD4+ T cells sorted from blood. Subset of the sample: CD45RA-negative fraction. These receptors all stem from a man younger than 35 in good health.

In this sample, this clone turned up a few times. CDR3 DNA: TGTGCCACCAGCAGAGAGGGACAGGGGACTCGGGGCGAGCAGTACTTC. It specifies CATSREGQGTRGEQYF. The chain is built from TRBV15 and TRBJ2-7; TRBD1 agrees at 10 bases. V lost 0 bases to trimming and J lost 6 bases; unmatched junction nucleotides: 8. Per germline, CDR1 LNHNV and CDR2 YYDKDF (reference sequence). The CDR3 totals 16 residues. The variable domain in full, completed from reference TRBV15 and TRBJ2-7, reads DAMVIQNPRYQVTQFGKPVTLSCSQTLNHNVMYWYQQKSSQAPKLLFHYYDKDFNNEADTPDNFQSRRPNTSFCFLDIRSPGLGDTAMYLCATSREGQGTRGEQYFGPGTRLTVT.

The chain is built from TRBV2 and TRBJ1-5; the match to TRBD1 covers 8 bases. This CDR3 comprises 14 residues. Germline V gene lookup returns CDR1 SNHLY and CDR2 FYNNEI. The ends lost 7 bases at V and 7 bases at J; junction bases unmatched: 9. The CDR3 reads CASTLDRAGQPQHF. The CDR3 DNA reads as TGTGCCAGCACTCTGGACAGGGCGGGACAGCCCCAGCATTTT.